A selection of T cell receptor beta chains follows, all from one sample in a study of T cell responses to AZD1222 COVID-19 vaccine. Libraries were prepared by immunoSEQ multiplex PCR; TCRdb keeps only in-frame clonotypes and omits some of them. The sample carries approximately 84,000 clones, 83% recorded once. Sequences were derived from peripheral blood, sampled 28 days after the second AZD1222 dose. The receptors come from an adult who received the AZD1222 COVID-19 vaccine. CDR3s include the opening cysteine and the closing phenylalanine or tryptophan. D genes are given only for firm matches. Clone size is stated in some rows and not others, as once, few, many or a class when expanded.

size	J	V	D	CDR3	DNA
once	TRBJ1-5	TRBV6-5	TRBD1	CASSPDRAWPQHF	TGTGCCAGCAGTCCCGACAGGGCTTGGCCCCAGCATTTT
-	TRBJ1-2	TRBV28	TRBD1	CASSLQGAKGGYTF	TGTGCCAGCAGTTTACAGGGGGCGAAGGGTGGCTACACCTTC
-	TRBJ2-1	TRBV10-3	-	CAISTTGAYNEQFF	TGTGCCATCAGCACGACAGGCGCCTACAATGAGCAGTTCTTC
-	TRBJ1-4	TRBV5-1	-	CASSPDTKGEKLFF	TGCGCCAGCAGCCCCGATACCAAGGGTGAAAAACTGTTTTTT
-	TRBJ2-1	TRBV3-1/TRBV3-2	TRBD2	CASSRSYRASGNEQFF	TGTGCCAGCAGCCGATCCTATAGGGCTAGCGGAAATGAGCAGTTCTTC
-	TRBJ1-2	TRBV5-4	-	CASSLVQASNYGYTF	TGTGCCAGCAGCTTGGTACAGGCTTCTAACTATGGCTACACCTTC
-	TRBJ1-1	TRBV5-4	-	CASRGRETEAFF	TGTGCCAGCAGAGGCAGGGAAACTGAAGCTTTCTTT
-	TRBJ1-1	TRBV28	TRBD1	CASTDFRTGYMNTEAFF	TGTGCCAGCACCGACTTCCGGACAGGGTACATGAACACTGAAGCTTTCTTT
-	TRBJ2-7	TRBV2	TRBD1	CASRTTGLIYEQYF	TGTGCCAGCAGAACGACAGGGCTGATCTACGAGCAGTACTTC
-	TRBJ1-5	TRBV6-6	-	CASRTPDGGHNQPQHF	TGTGCCAGCAGGACACCGGACGGTGGACACAATCAGCCCCAGCATTTT
-	TRBJ2-2	TRBV3-1/TRBV3-2	-	CASSHPPRRPGELFF	TGTGCCAGCAGCCACCCCCCCCGGCGACCCGGGGAGCTGTTTTTT
-	TRBJ1-1	TRBV30	TRBD1	CAWSVGTGGYYAGNTEAFF	TGTGCCTGGAGTGTTGGGACAGGGGGTTATTATGCTGGGAACACTGAAGCTTTCTTT
-	TRBJ2-1	TRBV20-1	-	CSASLAENEQFF	TGCAGTGCTAGTTTAGCCGAAAATGAGCAGTTCTTC
-	TRBJ1-1	TRBV7-8	-	CASSNPGRTTEAFF	TGTGCCAGCAGCAATCCTGGGCGCACCACTGAAGCTTTCTTT
-	TRBJ1-3	TRBV30	-	CAWSVPRGTSGNTIYF	TGTGCCTGGAGTGTGCCCAGGGGCACCTCTGGAAACACCATATATTTT
-	TRBJ1-1	TRBV2	-	CASSVGGLGAFF	TGTGCCAGCAGTGTGGGGGGCTTGGGAGCTTTCTTT
-	TRBJ1-1	TRBV20-1	-	CSASFGAQDTEAFF	TGCAGTGCTAGTTTTGGGGCGCAGGACACTGAAGCTTTCTTT
-	TRBJ2-7	TRBV10-3	TRBD1	CAIRDRGYEQYF	TGTGCCATCCGGGACAGAGGCTACGAGCAGTACTTC